Presented here are 8 T cell receptor beta chains from one specimen sequenced in a study of cytomegalovirus exposure and HLA in healthy donors. Use of 60 Vbeta and 13 Jbeta primers characterized the PCR. Sequencing used immunoSEQ multiplex PCR; TCRdb keeps in-frame clones, though not all of them. The table has about 120,000 clones, around 70% seen once. Specimen: PBMCs. These receptors all stem from a woman between 50 and 59 years old in good health and CMV-seropositive.

The chain combines TRBV30 with TRBJ2-7; 9 nucleotides line up with TRBD1. This CDR3 contains 15 residues. The germline V gene encodes CDR1 GTSNPN and CDR2 SVGIG (reference sequence). V trimming: 4 bases; J trimming: 4 bases; junction bases outside the gene matches: 11. CDR3 in DNA: TGTGCCTGGAAGCCAAACAGGGGGCTAGAGTACGAGCAGTACTTC. It specifies CAWKPNRGLEYEQYF.

This clone was found once. The V call is TRBV28, the J call TRBJ1-5; weak D call: TRBD1 (5 bases). V was cut by 1 base and J by 2 bases, with 12 bases left in between. The CDR3 length is 16 residues. From germline, CDR1 is MDHEN and CDR2 SYDVKM. CDR3 nucleotides: TGTGCCAGCAGTTTATATCAGGGTATGGGCAATCAGCCCCAGCATTTT. It codes for CASSLYQGMGNQPQHF.

This clone was counted a single time. This sequence joins TRBV2 and TRBJ1-1; TRBD1 aligns across 7 bases. CDR3 size: 11 residues. The ends lost 3 bases at V and 10 bases at J; junction bases unmatched: 2. The V gene's germline CDR1 is SNHLY and CDR2 FYNNEI. This CDR3 is CASSEAGGAFF. The CDR3 DNA follows: TGTGCCAGCAGTGAGGCAGGGGGAGCTTTCTTT.

The chain is built from TRBV5-6 and TRBJ1-1; D gene ambiguous. Trimming left V 1 base short and J 5 bases short, with 18 bases between. Germline CDR1 and CDR2: SGHDT and YYEEEE. This CDR3 has 16 amino acids. CDR3: CASSLLDPGLTTEAFF. CDR3 nucleotide sequence: TGTGCCAGCAGCTTGTTAGATCCAGGACTAACTACTGAAGCTTTCTTT.

The V call is TRBV13, the J call TRBJ1-6; D gene ambiguous. The V gene's germline CDR1 is PRHDT and CDR2 FYEKMQ (reference sequence). Trimming took off 4 bases at V and 7 bases at J, with 5 bases between the two ends. The CDR3 extends over 12 amino acids. This CDR3 is CASSSVNSPLHF. The CDR3 bases are TGTGCCAGCAGCTCCGTGAATTCACCCCTCCACTTT.

The chain couples TRBV9 to TRBJ1-1; possibly TRBD1 for D (5 bases). This CDR3 is 14 amino acids long. Per germline, CDR1 SGDLS and CDR2 YYNGEE. The V and J ends lost 2 bases and 8 bases respectively, with 16 bases between them. The CDR3 protein is CASSVDQLDNEAFF. The CDR3 DNA reads TGTGCCAGCAGCGTCGATCAATTGGACAACGAAGCTTTCTTT. Together with reference TRBV9 and TRBJ1-1, the CDR3 gives the full variable domain: DSGVTQTPKHLITATGQRVTLRCSPRSGDLSVYWYQQSLDQGLQFLIQYYNGEERAKGNILERFSAQQFPDLHSELNLSSLELGDSALYFCASSVDQLDNEAFFGQGTRLTVV.

The chain recombines TRBV19 with TRBJ1-1; D is uncertain. V was cut by 4 bases and J by 2 bases, with 11 bases left in between. CDR1 is LNHDA, CDR2 SQIVND, per germline (reference sequence). The length of the CDR3 is 14 residues. The CDR3 DNA reads TGTGCCAGTAGTACCATGTACAGAAACACTGAAGCTTTCTTT. This translates into CASSTMYRNTEAFF.

V usage is TRBV4-1 and J usage is TRBJ2-5; 11 bases match TRBD2. Germline-derived CDR1 and CDR2 are MGHRA and YSYEKL. Germline trimming cut 3 bases from V and 2 bases from J; bases unmatched to any gene: 8. The CDR3 spans 17 residues. The CDR3 region is CASSHPSLAGGQETQYF. The CDR3 region has the DNA TGCGCCAGCAGCCACCCAAGCCTAGCGGGAGGTCAAGAGACCCAGTACTTC.